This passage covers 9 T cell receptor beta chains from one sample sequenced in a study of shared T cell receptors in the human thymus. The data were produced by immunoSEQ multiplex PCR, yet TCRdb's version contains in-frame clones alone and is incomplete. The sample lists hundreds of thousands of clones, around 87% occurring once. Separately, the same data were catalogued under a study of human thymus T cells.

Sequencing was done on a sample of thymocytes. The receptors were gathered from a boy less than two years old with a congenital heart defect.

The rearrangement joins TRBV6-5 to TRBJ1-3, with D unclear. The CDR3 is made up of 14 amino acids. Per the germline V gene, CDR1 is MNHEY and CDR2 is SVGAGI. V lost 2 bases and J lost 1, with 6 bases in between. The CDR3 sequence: CASSYKRSGNTIYF. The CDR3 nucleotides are TGTGCCAGCAGTTACAAGCGGTCTGGAAACACCATATATTTT.

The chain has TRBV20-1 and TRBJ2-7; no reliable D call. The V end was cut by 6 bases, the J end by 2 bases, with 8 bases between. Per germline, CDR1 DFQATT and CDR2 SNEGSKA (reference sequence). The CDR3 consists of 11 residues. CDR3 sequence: CSAKITYEQYF. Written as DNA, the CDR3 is TGCAGTGCAAAAATTACCTACGAGCAGTACTTC.

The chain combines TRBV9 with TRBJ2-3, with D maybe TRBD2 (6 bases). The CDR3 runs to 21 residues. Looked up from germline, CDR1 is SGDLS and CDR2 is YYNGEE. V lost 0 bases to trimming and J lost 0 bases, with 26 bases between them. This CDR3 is CASSVGRTFGGTRASTDTQYF. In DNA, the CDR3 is TGTGCCAGCAGCGTAGGTAGGACCTTTGGCGGGACGAGAGCTAGCACAGATACGCAGTATTTT. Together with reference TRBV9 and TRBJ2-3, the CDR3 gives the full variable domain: DSGVTQTPKHLITATGQRVTLRCSPRSGDLSVYWYQQSLDQGLQFLIQYYNGEERAKGNILERFSAQQFPDLHSELNLSSLELGDSALYFCASSVGRTFGGTRASTDTQYFGPGTRLTVL.

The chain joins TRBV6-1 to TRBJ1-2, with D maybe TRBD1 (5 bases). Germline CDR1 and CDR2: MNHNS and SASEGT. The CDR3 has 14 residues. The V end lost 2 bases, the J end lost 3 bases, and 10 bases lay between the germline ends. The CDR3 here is CASSERGGDYGYTF. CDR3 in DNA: TGTGCCAGCAGTGAAAGGGGTGGAGACTATGGCTACACCTTC.

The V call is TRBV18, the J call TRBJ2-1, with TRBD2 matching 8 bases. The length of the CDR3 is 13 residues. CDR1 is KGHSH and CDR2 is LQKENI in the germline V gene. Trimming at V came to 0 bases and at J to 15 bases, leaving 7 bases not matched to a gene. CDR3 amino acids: CASSPPSGLVRFF. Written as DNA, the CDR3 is TGTGCCAGCTCACCACCGTCGGGACTAGTTCGGTTCTTC.

For the CDR3, the DNA is TGTGCCAGCAGCGTGGGGTCAAGAGCCTATGGCTACACCTTC. Its translation is CASSVGSRAYGYTF. This rearrangement joins TRBV5-6 to TRBJ1-2; D is ambiguous. CDR1 and CDR2 (germline): SGHDT, YYEEEE. The CDR3 loop spans 14 amino acids. Between the trimmed V and J ends, which lost 4 bases and 4 bases, there was a span of 14 bases.

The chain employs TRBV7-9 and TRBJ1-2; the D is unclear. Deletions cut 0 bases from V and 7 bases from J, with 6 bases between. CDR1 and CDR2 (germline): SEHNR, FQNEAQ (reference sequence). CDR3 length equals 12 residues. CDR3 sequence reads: CASSLATSGYTF. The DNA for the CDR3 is TGTGCCAGCAGCTTAGCGACTAGTGGCTACACCTTC.

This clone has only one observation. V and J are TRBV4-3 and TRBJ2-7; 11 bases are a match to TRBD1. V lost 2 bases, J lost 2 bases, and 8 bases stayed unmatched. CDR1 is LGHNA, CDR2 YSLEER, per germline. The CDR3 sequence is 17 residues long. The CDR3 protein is CASSQTIRDRGAYEQYF. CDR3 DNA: TGCGCCAGCAGCCAAACAATTCGGGACAGGGGGGCCTACGAGCAGTACTTC.

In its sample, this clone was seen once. CDR3 nucleotides: TGTGCCAGCAGGGCCGACCTCCGGGACAGGGTCGAAAAACTGTTTTTT. This sequence encodes CASRADLRDRVEKLFF. The rearrangement uses TRBV6-6 and TRBJ1-4, with 9 positions matching TRBD1. Germline assignment: CDR1 MNHNY and CDR2 SVGAGI (reference sequence). The CDR3 is made up of 16 amino acids. V lost 6 bases, J lost 8 bases, and 13 bases stayed unmatched.